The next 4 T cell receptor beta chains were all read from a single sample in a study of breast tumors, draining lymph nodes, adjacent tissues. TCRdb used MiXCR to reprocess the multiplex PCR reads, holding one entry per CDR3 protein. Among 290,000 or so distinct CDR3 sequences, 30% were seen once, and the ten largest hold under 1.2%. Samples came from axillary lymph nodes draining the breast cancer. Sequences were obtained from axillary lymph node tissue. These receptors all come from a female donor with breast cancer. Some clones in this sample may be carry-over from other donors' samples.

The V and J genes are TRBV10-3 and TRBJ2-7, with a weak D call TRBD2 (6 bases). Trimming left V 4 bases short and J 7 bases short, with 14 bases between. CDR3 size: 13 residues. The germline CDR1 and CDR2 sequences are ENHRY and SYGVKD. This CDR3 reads CAISVTGVGEQYF. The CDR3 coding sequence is TGTGCCATCAGTGTGACGGGGGTTGGGGAGCAGTACTTC.

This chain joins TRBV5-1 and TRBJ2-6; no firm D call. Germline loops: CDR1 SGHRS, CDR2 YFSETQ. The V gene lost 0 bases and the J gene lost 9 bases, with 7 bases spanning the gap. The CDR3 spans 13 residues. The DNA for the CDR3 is TGCGCCAGCAGCTTGGAAAGGGACAACGTCCTGACTTTC. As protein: CASSLERDNVLTF. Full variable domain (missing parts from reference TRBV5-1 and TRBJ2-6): KAGVTQTPRYLIKTRGQQVTLSCSPISGHRSVSWYQQTPGQGLQFLFEYFSETQRNKGNFPGRFSGRQFSNSRSEMNVSTLELGDSALYLCASSLERDNVLTFGAGSRLTVL.

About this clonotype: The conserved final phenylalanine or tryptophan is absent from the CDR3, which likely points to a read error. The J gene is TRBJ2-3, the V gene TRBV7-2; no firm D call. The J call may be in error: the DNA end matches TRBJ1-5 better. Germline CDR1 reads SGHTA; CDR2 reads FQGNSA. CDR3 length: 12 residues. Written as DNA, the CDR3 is TGTGCCAGCAGCGTCTCCACAGATACGCAGCATTCT. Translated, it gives CASSVSTDTQHS.

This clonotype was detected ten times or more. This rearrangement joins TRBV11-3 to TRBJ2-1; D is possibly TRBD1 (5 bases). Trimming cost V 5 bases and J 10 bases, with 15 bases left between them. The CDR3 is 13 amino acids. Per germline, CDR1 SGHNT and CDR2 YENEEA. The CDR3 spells CASSTGNVEEQFF. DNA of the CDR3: TGTGCCAGCAGCACAGGAAACGTTGAGGAGCAGTTCTTC.